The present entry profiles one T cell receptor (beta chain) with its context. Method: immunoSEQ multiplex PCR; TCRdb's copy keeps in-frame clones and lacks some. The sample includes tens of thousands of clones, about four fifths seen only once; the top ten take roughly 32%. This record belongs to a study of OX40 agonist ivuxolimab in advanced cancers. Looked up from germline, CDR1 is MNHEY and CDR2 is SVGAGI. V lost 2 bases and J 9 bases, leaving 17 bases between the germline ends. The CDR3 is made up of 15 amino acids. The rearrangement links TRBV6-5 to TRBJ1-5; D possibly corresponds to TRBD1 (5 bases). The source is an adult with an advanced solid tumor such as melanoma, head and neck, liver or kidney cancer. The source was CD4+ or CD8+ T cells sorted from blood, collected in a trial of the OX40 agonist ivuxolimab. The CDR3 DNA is TGTGCCAGCAGTTACGGCAGGGAATTGGACTGGCCCCAGCATTTT. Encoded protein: CASSYGRELDWPQHF.